A single sample gave rise to the 14 T cell receptor beta chains below, sequenced in a study of blood T cell repertoires in COVID-19. Profiled with immunoSEQ multiplex PCR; TCRdb holds only in-frame clones, not every one. The sample consists of 150,000 to 200,000 clones, approximately 79% of them appearing once. The sample comprised peripheral blood. These receptors all stem from a young man with active or convalescent COVID-19.

J is TRBJ2-2 and V is TRBV11-1, with no clear D. The V end lost 5 bases, the J end lost 0 bases, and 10 bases lay between the germline ends. Germline CDR1 reads SGHAT; CDR2 reads FQDESV (reference sequence). This CDR3 spans 15 amino acids. In nucleotides, the CDR3 is TGTGCCAGCAGCCACGGCAGGTCGAACACCGGGGAGCTGTTTTTT. As protein: CASSHGRSNTGELFF.

J is TRBJ1-6 and V is TRBV7-9; 9 bases fit TRBD1. The CDR3 runs to 19 residues. Germline trimming cut 1 base from V and 7 bases from J; bases unmatched to any gene: 14. The germline V gene has CDR1 SEHNR and CDR2 FQNEAQ (reference sequence). Here the CDR3 reads CASSLVGQGNSVQNSPLHF. The CDR3 DNA reads as TGTGCCAGCAGCTTAGTTGGACAGGGGAATTCAGTCCAAAATTCACCCCTCCACTTT. The full variable domain, its missing parts supplied by reference TRBV7-9 and TRBJ1-6, is DTGVSQNPRHKITKRGQNVTFRCDPISEHNRLYWYRQTLGQGPEFLTYFQNEAQLEKSRLLSDRFSAERPKGSFSTLEIQRTEQGDSAMYLCASSLVGQGNSVQNSPLHFGNGTRLTVT.

The chain is built from TRBV10-2 and TRBJ2-2; D may be TRBD1 (5 bases). V shed 3 bases and J shed 1 base, with 6 bases lying between them. The CDR3 runs 14 residues. Germline V gene sequence: CDR1 WSHSY, CDR2 SAAADI. As DNA, the CDR3 is TGCGCCAGCAGTGAAAGGGGGAACACCGGGGAGCTGTTTTTT. Translated: CASSERGNTGELFF.

This rearrangement joins TRBV25-1 to TRBJ2-1; 9 positions agree with TRBD1. This CDR3 contains 16 residues. The junction had 16 bases not matched to a gene; V was cut back by 6 bases and J by 10 bases. Germline CDR1 MGHDK, CDR2 SYGVNS. The CDR3 is CASRSPGTGSTGEQFF. The CDR3 DNA reads as TGTGCCAGCAGAAGTCCCGGGACAGGGTCCACGGGGGAGCAGTTCTTC. The whole variable domain, remainder taken from reference TRBV25-1 and TRBJ2-1, is EADIYQTPRYLVIGTGKKITLECSQTMGHDKMYWYQQDPGMELHLIHYSYGVNSTEKGDLSSESTVSRIRTEHFPLTLESARPSHTSQYLCASRSPGTGSTGEQFFGPGTRLTVL.

V and J are TRBV5-1 and TRBJ1-3; 8 positions match TRBD1. With V trimmed by 3 bases and J by 4 bases, 6 bases remained unmatched. CDR3 length: 15 amino acids. CDR1 and CDR2 (germline): SGHRS, YFSETQ. The CDR3 nucleotides are TGCGCCAGCAGCTCCGACAGGGGCGACGGAAACACCATATATTTT. Amino acids: CASSSDRGDGNTIYF.

This clone was counted a single time. This chain connects TRBV6-4 to TRBJ2-3; 11 nucleotides match TRBD2. V lost 0 bases, J lost 4 bases, and 9 bases stayed unmatched. CDR3 length equals 18 residues. Germline V gene lookup returns CDR1 MRHNA and CDR2 SNTAGT. The CDR3 is CASSDSGLAGGGSDTQYF. In nucleotides, the CDR3 is TGTGCCAGCAGTGACTCGGGTCTAGCGGGAGGAGGCTCAGATACGCAGTATTTT.

This clone was recorded only once. V usage is TRBV7-8 and J usage is TRBJ2-1; 11 bases are shared with TRBD2. The J segment lost 4 bases and the V segment lost 1 base, leaving 3 bases of the junction unmatched. The germline V gene has CDR1 SGHVS and CDR2 FQNEAQ. CDR3 length: 16 residues. CDR3 nucleotides: TGTGCCAGCAGCTTAGAAAGACTAGCGGGATACAATGAGCAGTTCTTC. This gives the protein CASSLERLAGYNEQFF.

The sample holds a few counts of this clone. The CDR3 DNA reads as TGTGCCAGTCCGGGACAGGGTACGGACATTCAGTACTTC. This gives the protein CASPGQGTDIQYF. V usage is TRBV19 and J usage is TRBJ2-4; TRBD1 aligns across 9 bases. With 8 bases clipped from V and 8 bases from J, the junction kept 7 bases outside the gene matches. The germline V gene has CDR1 LNHDA and CDR2 SQIVND (reference sequence). The CDR3 covers 13 residues.

This clone has a single count. The genes are TRBV9 and TRBJ2-1; 9 bases are a match to TRBD2. The CDR3 is made up of 17 amino acids. Germline CDR1 and CDR2: SGDLS and YYNGEE. V gave up 3 bases and J gave up 8 bases; unmatched junction bases: 15. The CDR3 is CASSAGVLAGFQHEQFF. CDR3 DNA sequence: TGTGCCAGCAGCGCGGGGGTCCTAGCGGGGTTCCAACATGAGCAGTTCTTC.

This clone was picked up one time. This rearrangement joins TRBV5-6 to TRBJ2-7, with 11 positions matching TRBD1. The CDR3 is made up of 15 amino acids. The J segment lost 3 bases and the V segment lost 0 bases, leaving 2 bases of the junction unmatched. The germline gives CDR1 SGHDT, CDR2 YYEEEE. The CDR3 coding sequence is TGTGCCAGCAGCTTGGCCGGGACAGGGGGCTACGAGCAGTACTTC. Its translation is CASSLAGTGGYEQYF. Drawing the rest from reference TRBV5-6 and TRBJ2-7, the complete variable domain is DAGVTQSPTHLIKTRGQQVTLRCSPKSGHDTVSWYQQALGQGPQFIFQYYEEEERQRGNFPDRFSGHQFPNYSSELNVNALLLGDSALYLCASSLAGTGGYEQYFGPGTRLTVT.

This clone is a singleton in its sample. The V and J genes are TRBV5-8 and TRBJ2-1; 9 bases are a match to TRBD1. This CDR3 is built from 14 residues. V was clipped by 4 bases and J by 8 bases; unmatched bases: 7. CDR1 SGHTS and CDR2 YDEGEE come from the germline V gene. The CDR3 spells CASSQGQGQDEQFF. CDR3 DNA sequence: TGTGCCAGCAGCCAGGGACAGGGTCAGGATGAGCAGTTCTTC.

This chain connects TRBV10-3 to TRBJ2-7, with a weak D call TRBD1 (6 bases). The V end lost 2 bases, the J end lost 4 bases, and 15 bases lay between the germline ends. The CDR3 extends over 15 amino acids. Per germline, CDR1 ENHRY and CDR2 SYGVKD. CDR3 nucleotides: TGTGCCATCAGTGAGGGGCCAGGGGACGGGTACGAGCAGTACTTC. Translation gives CAISEGPGDGYEQYF.

V usage is TRBV19 and J usage is TRBJ2-1, with TRBD2 as a possible D gene (6 bases). With 6 bases removed from V and 4 bases from J, the gap between germline ends came to 16 bases. The CDR3 consists of 15 residues. Per the germline V gene, CDR1 is LNHDA and CDR2 is SQIVND (reference sequence). Here the CDR3 reads CASSVRDGGYNEQFF. CDR3 sequence (DNA): TGTGCCAGTAGCGTCCGGGACGGGGGATACAATGAGCAGTTCTTC.

The chain carries TRBV20-1 and TRBJ2-1; maybe TRBD2 (6 bases). The germline V and J ends were trimmed by 5 bases and 13 bases, with 15 bases remaining between them. The CDR3 has 11 amino acids. The germline V gene encodes CDR1 DFQATT and CDR2 SNEGSKA (reference sequence). The chain's CDR3 is CSAEDYRDQFF. The CDR3 DNA sequence: TGCAGTGCTGAGGACTACCGGGATCAGTTCTTC.